The clone carrying this T cell receptor (beta chain) was seen only a few times. The germline CDR1 and CDR2 sequences are MNHEY and SMNVEV (reference sequence). This CDR3 is built from 14 residues. J gave up 6 bases and V 8 bases, and 9 bases lay outside the gene matches. The sample comes from a study of T-cell reconstitution after alpha-beta-depleted transplantation in children. During its preparation, the TCRbeta library received unique molecular identifiers. MiXCR, run by TCRdb on the PCR reads, gives a single entry per CDR3 protein. Among about 690,000 distinct CDR3 sequences listed, 15% to 20% were seen once.

The material was PBMCs from the stem cell graft donor, obtained from the stem cell graft. The clonotype originates from a human donor who donated a stem cell graft to a child with acute myeloid leukemia. J is TRBJ2-2 and V is TRBV27; 7 bases agree with TRBD1. CDR3 sequence: CASYPGTVAGELFF. The DNA for the CDR3 is TGTGCCAGCTACCCAGGGACAGTGGCCGGGGAGCTGTTTTTT.